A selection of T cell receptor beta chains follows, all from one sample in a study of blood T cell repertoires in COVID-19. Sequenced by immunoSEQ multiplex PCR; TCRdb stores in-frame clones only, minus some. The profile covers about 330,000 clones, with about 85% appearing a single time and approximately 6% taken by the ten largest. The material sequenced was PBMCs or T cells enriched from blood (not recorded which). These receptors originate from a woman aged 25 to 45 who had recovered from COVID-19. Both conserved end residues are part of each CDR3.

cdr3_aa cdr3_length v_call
CASSASGLAGQETQYF 16 TRBV4-3
CASSTQGWDTEAFF 14 TRBV28
CASSTAGTVANYGYTF 16 TRBV27
CASSQDPEGTDNSPLHF 17 TRBV4-1
CASIAGVRSPLHF 13 TRBV2
CASSYSMLTGGLAAFF 16 TRBV6-5
CAWSVSGGRKNAFF 14 TRBV30
CASSSPPSYEQYF 13 TRBV3-1/TRBV3-2
CASREGNQETQYF 13 TRBV6-5
CASSSDRQGGTEAFF 15 TRBV7-8
CASSPSTGLGEQFF 14 TRBV18
CASNRQGAYNSPLHF 15 TRBV16
CVSSLSGTGTGYTF 14 TRBV27
CASSPGGSFYEQYF 14 TRBV18
CASGLDRAGYEQYF 14 TRBV7-2
CATSRQGAVPYEQYF 15 TRBV15
CASIVTGEQFF 11 TRBV7-8